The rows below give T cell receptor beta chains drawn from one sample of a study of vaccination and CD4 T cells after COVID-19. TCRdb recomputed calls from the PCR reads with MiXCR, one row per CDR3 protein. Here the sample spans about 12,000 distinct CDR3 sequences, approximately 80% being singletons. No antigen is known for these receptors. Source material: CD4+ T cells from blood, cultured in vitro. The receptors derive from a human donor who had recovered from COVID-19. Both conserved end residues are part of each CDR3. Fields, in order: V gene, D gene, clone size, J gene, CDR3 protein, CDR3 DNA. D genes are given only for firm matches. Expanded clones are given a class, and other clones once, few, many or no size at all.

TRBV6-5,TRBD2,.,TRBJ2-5,CASSSGGLDFLETQYF,TGTGCCAGCAGTTCGGGGGGGTTAGATTTCTTGGAGACCCAGTACTTC
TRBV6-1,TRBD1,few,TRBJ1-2,CASSEAGTGGGYTF,TGTGCCAGCAGTGAGGCCGGGACAGGGGGTGGCTACACCTTC
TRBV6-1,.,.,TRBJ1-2,CASSEFWSGANYGYTF,TGTGCCAGCAGTGAATTTTGGTCGGGGGCCAACTATGGCTACACCTTC
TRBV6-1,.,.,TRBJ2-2,CASSRTGGTGELFF,TGTGCCAGCAGCCGGACAGGAGGGACCGGGGAGCTGTTTTTT
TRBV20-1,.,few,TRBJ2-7,CSASAARRDYEQYF,TGCAGTGCTAGCGCGGCCAGGCGAGACTACGAGCAGTACTTC
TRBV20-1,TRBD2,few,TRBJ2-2,CSARDRASGSGTGELFF,TGCAGTGCTAGAGACAGGGCTAGCGGGAGCGGTACCGGGGAGCTGTTTTTT
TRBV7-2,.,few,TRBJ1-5,CASSLAQVGNQPQHF,TGTGCCAGCAGCTTAGCGCAGGTCGGCAATCAGCCCCAGCATTTT
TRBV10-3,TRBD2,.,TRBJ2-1,CAISIPGGGLAENEQFF,TGTGCCATATCAATTCCTGGGGGGGGACTAGCGGAGAATGAGCAGTTCTTC
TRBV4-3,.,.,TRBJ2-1,CASSHDRTGIDNEQFF,TGCGCCAGCAGCCACGATAGGACTGGGATTGACAATGAGCAGTTCTTC
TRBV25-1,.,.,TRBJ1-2,CASSDARGGYGYTF,TGTGCCAGCAGTGATGCCAGGGGTGGCTATGGCTACACCTTC
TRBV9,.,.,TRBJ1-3,CASSTQGLSGNTIYF,TGTGCCAGCAGCACCCAGGGTCTCTCTGGAAACACCATATATTTT
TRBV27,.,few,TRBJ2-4,CASQPLGAKNIQYF,TGTGCCAGCCAGCCCCTCGGCGCCAAAAACATTCAGTACTTC
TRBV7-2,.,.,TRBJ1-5,CASSFPGGQPQHF,TGTGCCAGCAGCTTTCCCGGCGGGCAGCCCCAGCATTTT
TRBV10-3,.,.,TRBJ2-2,CAIRGAGTGELFF,TGTGCCATCAGGGGCGCCGGCACCGGGGAGCTGTTTTTT
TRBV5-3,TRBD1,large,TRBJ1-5,CARSLRGTGGLNQPQHF,TGTGCCAGAAGCTTGCGTGGGACAGGGGGCCTCAATCAGCCCCAGCATTTT
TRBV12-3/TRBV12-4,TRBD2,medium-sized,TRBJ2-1,CASSLSGSVYNEQFF,TGTGCCAGCAGTTTGAGCGGGAGTGTTTACAATGAGCAGTTCTTC
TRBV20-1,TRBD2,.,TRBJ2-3,CGSSGGTDTQYF,TGCGGTTCTAGCGGGGGCACAGATACGCAGTATTTT